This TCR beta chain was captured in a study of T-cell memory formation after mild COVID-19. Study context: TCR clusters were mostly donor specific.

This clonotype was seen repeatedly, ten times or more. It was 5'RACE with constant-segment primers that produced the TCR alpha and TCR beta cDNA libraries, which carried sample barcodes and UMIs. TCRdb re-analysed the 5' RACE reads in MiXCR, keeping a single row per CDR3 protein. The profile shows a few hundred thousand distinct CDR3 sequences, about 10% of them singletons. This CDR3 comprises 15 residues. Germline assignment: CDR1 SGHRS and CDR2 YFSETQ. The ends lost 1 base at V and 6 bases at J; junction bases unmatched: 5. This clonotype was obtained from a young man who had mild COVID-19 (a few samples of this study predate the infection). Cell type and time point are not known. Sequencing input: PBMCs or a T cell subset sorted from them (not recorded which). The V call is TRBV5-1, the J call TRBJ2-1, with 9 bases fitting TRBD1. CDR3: CASSLTGGEANEQFF. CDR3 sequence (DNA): TGCGCCAGCAGCTTGACAGGGGGCGAAGCCAATGAGCAGTTCTTC.